A selection of T cell receptor beta chains follows, all from one sample in a study of Graves' ophthalmopathy and Graves' hyperthyroidism. TCRdb redid the calling of the multiplex PCR reads with MiXCR, one entry per CDR3 protein. The sample lists hundreds of thousands of distinct CDR3 sequences, over 20% occurring once. Sequenced sample: peripheral blood. All receptors come from a young woman with stable Graves' hyperthyroidism. The conserved cysteine and the conserved F or W are not part of the CDR3 here. Fields, in order: CDR3 protein, V gene, CDR3 length, J gene.

ASSFLGAAFKDTQY	TRBV11-2	14	TRBJ2-3
ASSLGQPIPWAF	TRBV12-3/TRBV12-4	12	TRBJ1-1
ASSVATGYEQY	TRBV9	11	TRBJ2-7
ASSSTIGSLRGGYT	TRBV12-3/TRBV12-4	14	TRBJ1-2
ASSWDKTYEQY	TRBV5-1	11	TRBJ2-7
ASKMTENEQY	TRBV6-5	10	TRBJ2-7
ASSFRWAGNTEAF	TRBV27	13	TRBJ1-1
ASSLDGRASKNIQY	TRBV7-9	14	TRBJ2-4
ASSFLAGGRTYEQY	TRBV28	14	TRBJ2-7
ATSRGGGPISFRGYT	TRBV15	15	TRBJ1-2
AISYETDSPLH	TRBV6-5	11	TRBJ1-6
ASIGGISYNEQF	TRBV19	12	TRBJ2-1
ASSKIRQALETQY	TRBV12-3/TRBV12-4	13	TRBJ2-5
ASKPIRGTGENQPQH	TRBV6-2/TRBV6-3	15	TRBJ1-5
ASSLLGREQY	TRBV28	10	TRBJ2-7
SARDPSSSSYEQY	TRBV20-1	13	TRBJ2-7
ATSDPSLPETQY	TRBV24-1	12	TRBJ2-5
ASSYSSRGGTEAF	TRBV6-5	13	TRBJ1-1
ASSYSRAGALSYEQY	TRBV6-5	15	TRBJ2-7
AWKRIGDGYGYT	TRBV30	12	TRBJ1-2
AWSVPGQPERVSYEQY	TRBV30	16	TRBJ2-7
SARVAGRLNTEAF	TRBV20-1	13	TRBJ1-1
ASSWDSRETQY	TRBV11-2	11	TRBJ2-5
ASSRGGDSPLH	TRBV6-2/TRBV6-3	11	TRBJ1-6
ASSSLTGGRYEQY	TRBV5-1	13	TRBJ2-7
ASSMGGDSYEQY	TRBV12-3/TRBV12-4	12	TRBJ2-7
AWNTGHGYT	TRBV30	9	TRBJ1-2
ASRRHNRYEQY	TRBV6-1	11	TRBJ2-7
ASSYSEGAAEQY	TRBV6-2/TRBV6-3	12	TRBJ2-7
ASSLVGGDQTQY	TRBV11-2	12	TRBJ2-5
ATSDPRTGGELF	TRBV24-1	12	TRBJ2-2
AYMRAVSNQPQH	TRBV28	12	TRBJ1-5
AWDGGTGSGELF	TRBV30	12	TRBJ2-2
ASSSTGPENAEAF	TRBV12-3/TRBV12-4	13	TRBJ1-1
SVPLWGEGLYEQY	TRBV20-1	13	TRBJ2-7
ASSLGGSPYSNQPQH	TRBV11-3	15	TRBJ1-5
ASTPQGRASAGELF	TRBV6-2/TRBV6-3	14	TRBJ2-2
ASSQAWDATYEQY	TRBV4-1	13	TRBJ2-7
ASGLGTQGARRETQY	TRBV12-5	15	TRBJ2-5
ASSSTGGPYEQY	TRBV7-8	12	TRBJ2-7
ASTETGGNQPQH	TRBV19	12	TRBJ1-5
SARDLGGRAGKTQY	TRBV20-1	14	TRBJ2-5
ASRRRLAGGETQY	TRBV6-1	13	TRBJ2-5
ASSLHEGNIQY	TRBV12-3/TRBV12-4	11	TRBJ2-4
ASRSLAGGSYEQY	TRBV7-8	13	TRBJ2-7
ASSRPGLLETQY	TRBV6-2/TRBV6-3	12	TRBJ2-5
ASSLGLAGVGELF	TRBV12-3/TRBV12-4	13	TRBJ2-2
ASSQNRVSGELF	TRBV4-1	12	TRBJ2-2
ASSWDWDSGNQPQH	TRBV27	14	TRBJ1-5
ASDKGENTGELF	TRBV6-2/TRBV6-3	12	TRBJ2-2
ASTKRLGQPDSGANVLT	TRBV6-2/TRBV6-3	17	TRBJ2-6
ASSYAGGAVNPLH	TRBV6-5	13	TRBJ1-6
ASSPTSGRGAGELF	TRBV12-3/TRBV12-4	14	TRBJ2-2
ATSRDTGQLAYDQY	TRBV15	14	TRBJ2-7
ASSPSRTGGETQY	TRBV6-1	13	TRBJ2-5